The clone carrying this TCR beta chain was counted a single time. This record belongs to a study of blood T cell repertoires in COVID-19. The overall study: Spain, Italy and the United States supplied samples that represented acute and convalescent COVID-19. The analysed material was cDNA or gDNA that came from T cells, B-cell-depleted T cells, or PBMCs.

This CDR3 is 16 amino acids long. Trimming took 0 bases from V and 2 from J; bases not matched to a gene: 7. Germline V CDR1 and CDR2: SGHRS, YFSETQ. Authors' methods: Using reference gene primer amplification, nucleated cell counts were estimated. Sequencing was performed with immunoSEQ multiplex PCR; in TCRdb, only in-frame clones are kept and a portion is missing. D and trimming come from the DNA, and the V and J calls and clone size come from that table. The table lists roughly 150,000 clones, around 90% of them singletons. This receptor was obtained from a human donor in a cohort sampled during active COVID-19. The specimen was peripheral blood. The chain uses TRBV5-1 and TRBJ2-7, with 8 nucleotides matching TRBD1. CDR3 DNA: TGCGCCAGCAGCTTGGATGGACAGGGACTGCCCTACGAGCAGTACTTC. Amino acid sequence: CASSLDGQGLPYEQYF.